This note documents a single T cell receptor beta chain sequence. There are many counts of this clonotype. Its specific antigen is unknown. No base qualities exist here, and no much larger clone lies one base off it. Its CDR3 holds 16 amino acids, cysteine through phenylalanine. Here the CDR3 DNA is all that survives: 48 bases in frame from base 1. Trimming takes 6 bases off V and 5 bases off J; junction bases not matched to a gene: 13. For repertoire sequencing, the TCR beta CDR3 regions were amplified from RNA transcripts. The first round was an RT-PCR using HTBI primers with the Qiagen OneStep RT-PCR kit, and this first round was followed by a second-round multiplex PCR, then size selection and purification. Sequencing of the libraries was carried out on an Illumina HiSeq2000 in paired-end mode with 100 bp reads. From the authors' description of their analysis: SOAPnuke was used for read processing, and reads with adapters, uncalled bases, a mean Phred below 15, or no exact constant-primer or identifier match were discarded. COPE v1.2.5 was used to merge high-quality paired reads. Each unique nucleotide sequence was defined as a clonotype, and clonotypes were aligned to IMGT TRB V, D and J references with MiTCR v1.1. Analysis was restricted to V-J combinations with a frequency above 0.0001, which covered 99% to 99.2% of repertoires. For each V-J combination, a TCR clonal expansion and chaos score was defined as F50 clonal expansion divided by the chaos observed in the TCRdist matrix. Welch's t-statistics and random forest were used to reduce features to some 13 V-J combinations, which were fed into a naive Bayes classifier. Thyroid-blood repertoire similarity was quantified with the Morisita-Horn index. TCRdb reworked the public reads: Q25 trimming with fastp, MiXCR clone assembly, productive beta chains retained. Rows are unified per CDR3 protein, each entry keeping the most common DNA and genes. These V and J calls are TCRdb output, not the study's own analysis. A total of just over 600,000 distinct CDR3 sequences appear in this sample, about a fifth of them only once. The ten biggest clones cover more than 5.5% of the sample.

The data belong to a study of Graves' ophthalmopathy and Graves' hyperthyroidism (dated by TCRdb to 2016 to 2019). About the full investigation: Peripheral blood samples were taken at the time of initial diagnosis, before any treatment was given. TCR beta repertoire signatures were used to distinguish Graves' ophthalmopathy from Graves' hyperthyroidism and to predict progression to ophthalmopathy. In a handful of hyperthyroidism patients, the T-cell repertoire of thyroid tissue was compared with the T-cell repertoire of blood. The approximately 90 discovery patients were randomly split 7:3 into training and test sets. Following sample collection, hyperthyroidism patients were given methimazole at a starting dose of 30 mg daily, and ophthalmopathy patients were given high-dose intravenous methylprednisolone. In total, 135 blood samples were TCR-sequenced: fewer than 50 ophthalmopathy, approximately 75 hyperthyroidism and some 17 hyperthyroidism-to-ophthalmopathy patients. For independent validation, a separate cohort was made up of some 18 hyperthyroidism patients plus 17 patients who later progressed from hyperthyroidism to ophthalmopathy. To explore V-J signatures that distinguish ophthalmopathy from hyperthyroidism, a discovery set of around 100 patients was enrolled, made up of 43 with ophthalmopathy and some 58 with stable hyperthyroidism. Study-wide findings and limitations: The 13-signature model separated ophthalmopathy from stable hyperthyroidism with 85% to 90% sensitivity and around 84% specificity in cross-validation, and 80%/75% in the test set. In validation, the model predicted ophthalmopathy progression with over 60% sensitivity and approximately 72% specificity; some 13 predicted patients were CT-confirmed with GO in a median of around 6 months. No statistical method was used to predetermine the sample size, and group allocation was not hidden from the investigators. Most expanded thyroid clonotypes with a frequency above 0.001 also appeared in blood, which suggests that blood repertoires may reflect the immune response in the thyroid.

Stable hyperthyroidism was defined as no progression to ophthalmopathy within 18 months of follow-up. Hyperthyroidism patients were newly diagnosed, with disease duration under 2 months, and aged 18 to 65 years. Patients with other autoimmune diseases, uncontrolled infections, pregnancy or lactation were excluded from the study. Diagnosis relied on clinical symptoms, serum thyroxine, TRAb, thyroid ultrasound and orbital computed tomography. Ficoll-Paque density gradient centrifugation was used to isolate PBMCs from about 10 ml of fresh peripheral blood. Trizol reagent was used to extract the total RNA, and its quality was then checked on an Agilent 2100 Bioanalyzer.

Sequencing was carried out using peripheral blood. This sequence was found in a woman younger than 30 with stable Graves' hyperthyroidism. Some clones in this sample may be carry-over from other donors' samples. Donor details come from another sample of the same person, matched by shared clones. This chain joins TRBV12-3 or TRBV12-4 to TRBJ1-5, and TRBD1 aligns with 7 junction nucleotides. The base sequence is TGTGCCAGCAGCCTAAGACAGGGAACTGTATATCAGCCCCAGCATTTT. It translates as CASSLRQGTVYQPQHF.